These 23 T cell receptor beta chains were all obtained from the same sample, sequenced in a study of cytomegalovirus exposure and HLA in healthy donors. In the PCR, 60 Vbeta and 13 Jbeta primers were used. The repertoire was sequenced with immunoSEQ multiplex PCR; TCRdb's copy has only in-frame clones and lacks some. The sample yields about 200,000 clones, 82% seen once. Source material: PBMCs. The receptors here all came from a boy between 2 and 10 years old in good health and CMV-seronegative.

The chain recombines TRBV19 with TRBJ2-1; 7 bases agree with TRBD1. The CDR3 runs 15 residues. Germline loops: CDR1 LNHDA, CDR2 SQIVND (reference sequence). After removal of 8 bases from V and 4 bases from J, the junction contained 11 bases not matched to a gene. The CDR3 is CASRQGSVPYNEQFF. The DNA of the CDR3 is TGTGCCAGTCGACAGGGTTCGGTCCCTTACAATGAGCAGTTCTTC.

The genes are TRBV5-8 and TRBJ2-1; TRBD2 is a possible D gene (6 bases). V lost 3 bases to trimming and J lost 9 bases, with 19 bases between them. The CDR3 consists of 15 residues. CDR1 and CDR2 (germline): SGHTS, YDEGEE. The CDR3 DNA sequence: TGTGCCAGCAGCTCGAGACCGGGACTTCGGGGTGAGCAGTTCTTC. This sequence encodes CASSSRPGLRGEQFF.

The chain carries TRBV7-8 and TRBJ1-1, with TRBD1 identical over 7 bases. Germline V CDR1 and CDR2: SGHVS, FQNEAQ. The CDR3 extends over 13 amino acids. Losses at the gene ends were 5 bases for V and 11 bases for J; bases not matched to a gene: 11. The CDR3 region has the DNA TGTGCCAGCAGCCCCCAAGGGGGCGAGTTTGCTTTCTTT. This gives the protein CASSPQGGEFAFF.

This chain connects TRBV7-2 to TRBJ1-2; TRBD1 matches at 8 bases. This CDR3 is 15 amino acids long. The ends lost 2 bases at V and 4 bases at J; junction bases unmatched: 6. CDR1 and CDR2 from the germline V gene are SGHTA and FQGNSA. Here the CDR3 reads CASSLRTGTIYGYTF. In DNA form, the CDR3 reads TGTGCCAGCAGCTTACGGACAGGGACAATCTATGGCTACACCTTC.

This chain joins TRBV7-9 and TRBJ1-1; D is uncertain. The CDR3 consists of 12 residues. Germline V CDR1 and CDR2: SEHNR, FQNEAQ (reference sequence). The V end lost 6 bases, the J end lost 4 bases, and 9 bases lay between the germline ends. DNA of the CDR3: TGTGCCAGCAGTCAAGGCGGCACTGAAGCTTTCTTT. The encoded protein is CASSQGGTEAFF.

The chain links TRBV2 to TRBJ2-1, with 10 bases fitting TRBD2. Germline-derived CDR1 and CDR2 are SNHLY and FYNNEI. Trimming at V came to 1 base and at J to 8 bases, leaving 2 bases not matched to a gene. The CDR3 loop spans 14 amino acids. As DNA, the CDR3 is TGTGCCAGCAGTGAAGGGCTAGCGGGGGATGAGCAGTTCTTC. It yields the protein CASSEGLAGDEQFF.

This clone was seen a single time. The CDR3 reads CASSQDLGQYTDTQYF. CDR3 DNA sequence: TGCGCCAGCAGCCAAGATCTGGGGCAGTACACAGATACGCAGTATTTT. This rearrangement joins TRBV4-3 to TRBJ2-3; weak D call: TRBD1 (5 bases). The germline V and J ends were trimmed by 0 bases and 2 bases, with 12 bases remaining between them. The CDR3 length is 16 residues. Germline CDR1 reads LGHNA; CDR2 reads YSLEER.

The chain links TRBV23-1 to TRBJ2-1; tentative D call: TRBD1 (5 bases). TRBV23-1 is annotated as an ORF whose role is uncertain. This CDR3 is built from 16 residues. V lost 3 bases, J lost 7 bases, and 19 bases lay in between. The CDR3 bases are TGCGCCAGCAGTCACCTACAGGTCCCCCGGTGGAATGAGCAGTTCTTC. Translation: CASSHLQVPRWNEQFF.

This clone appeared a few times. This chain connects TRBV7-6 to TRBJ1-5; D uncertain. CDR3 length: 15 amino acids. V was shortened by 5 bases and J by 1 base, with 12 bases between the two germline ends. Per germline, CDR1 SGHVS and CDR2 FNYEAQ. CDR3 residues: CASSRLTGSNQPQHF. CDR3 in DNA: TGTGCCAGCAGCCGACTAACGGGAAGCAATCAGCCCCAGCATTTT.

J is TRBJ2-3 and V is TRBV4-2; 11 bases agree with TRBD2. This CDR3 contains 18 residues. Germline V gene lookup returns CDR1 LGHNA and CDR2 YNFKEQ. J was trimmed by 1 base and V by 4 bases; bases with no gene match: 10. The CDR3: CASSPRGLAGGRTDTQYF. CDR3 in DNA: TGTGCCAGCAGCCCGAGAGGGCTAGCGGGGGGCCGCACAGATACGCAGTATTTT.

The chain couples TRBV7-8 to TRBJ2-2; no definite D call. The CDR3 is made up of 14 amino acids. The germline V gene has CDR1 SGHVS and CDR2 FQNEAQ. The V end was cut by 5 bases, the J end by 7 bases, with 14 bases between. CDR3 sequence (DNA): TGTGCCAGCAGCAACCCTAGTGGTATCGGGGAGCTGTTTTTT. The encoded protein is CASSNPSGIGELFF.

This chain links TRBV6-6 with TRBJ1-2, with TRBD1 identical over 7 bases. J lost 0 bases, V lost 2 bases, and 3 bases had no gene match. CDR1 and CDR2 from the germline V gene are MNHNY and SVGAGI (reference sequence). The CDR3 consists of 15 residues. The CDR3 reads CASSYLGQANYGYTF. As DNA, the CDR3 is TGTGCCAGCAGTTACCTCGGACAGGCTAACTATGGCTACACCTTC.

The rearrangement links TRBV19 to TRBJ1-3; D ambiguous. Between the trimmed V and J ends, which lost 4 bases and 4 bases, there was a span of 5 bases. Germline V gene sequence: CDR1 LNHDA, CDR2 SQIVND (reference sequence). CDR3 size: 12 residues. As DNA, the CDR3 is TGTGCCAGTAGTACGAGGGGAAACACCATATATTTT. Encoded protein: CASSTRGNTIYF.

This sequence joins TRBV19 and TRBJ2-1, with a weak D call TRBD1 (6 bases). This CDR3 comprises 16 residues. V was clipped by 5 bases and J by 5 bases, with 19 bases between them. Germline assignment: CDR1 LNHDA and CDR2 SQIVND (reference sequence). The chain's CDR3 is CASSFRYRVRNNEQFF. The CDR3 nucleotides are TGTGCCAGTAGTTTTAGGTACAGGGTAAGAAACAATGAGCAGTTCTTC.

The chain couples TRBV10-3 to TRBJ1-5; the match to TRBD1 covers 8 bases. CDR3 size: 16 residues. Losses at the gene ends were 2 bases for V and 4 bases for J; bases not matched to a gene: 7. The germline CDR1 and CDR2 sequences are ENHRY and SYGVKD. The DNA of the CDR3 is TGTGCCATCAGTGAGCCCGGGACAGGTAGAAATCAGCCCCAGCATTTT. This translates into CAISEPGTGRNQPQHF.

The J gene is TRBJ1-1, the V gene TRBV7-9; no firm D call. The CDR3 covers 14 residues. Germline CDR1 and CDR2: SEHNR and FQNEAQ (reference sequence). Trimming pared 5 bases from V and 7 bases from J, leaving 17 bases between. The CDR3 bases are TGTGCCAGCAGCCCCGGCAGGCGCTTCTTTGAAGCTTTCTTT. Protein sequence: CASSPGRRFFEAFF.

This chain uses TRBV12-5 with TRBJ1-3; the D is unclear. V was shortened by 1 base and J by 3 bases, with 7 bases between the two germline ends. Germline values: CDR1 LGHNT, CDR2 FRNRAP. This CDR3 has 14 amino acids. The CDR3 nucleotides are TGTGCTAGTGGTTTGGGGAGCCGTGGAAACACCATATATTTT. Amino acid sequence: CASGLGSRGNTIYF.

CDR3 protein: CASSLNPVRGTGELFF. For the CDR3, the DNA is TGTGCCAGCAGCTTAAACCCAGTACGAGGCACCGGGGAGCTGTTTTTT. J is TRBJ2-2 and V is TRBV7-3; D not certain. V was clipped by 1 base and J by 4 bases, with 13 bases between them. The length of the CDR3 is 16 residues. The germline V gene has CDR1 SGHTA and CDR2 FQGTGA.

In this sample, this clone turned up a few times. The rearrangement joins TRBV6-6 to TRBJ2-7, with 7 nucleotides matching TRBD1. V lost 2 bases, J lost 3 bases, and 4 bases stayed unmatched. The germline CDR1 and CDR2 sequences are MNHNY and SVGAGI (reference sequence). The CDR3 has 14 amino acids. CDR3 sequence reads: CASSYRGPFYEQYF. DNA for the CDR3: TGTGCCAGCAGTTACAGGGGGCCTTTCTACGAGCAGTACTTC.

The chain joins TRBV7-2 to TRBJ2-3, with D maybe TRBD2 (6 bases). The CDR3 length is 14 residues. V lost 1 base to trimming and J lost 6 bases, with 11 bases between them. The germline V gene encodes CDR1 SGHTA and CDR2 FQGNSA. CDR3 coding DNA: TGTGCCAGCAGCTTAGTAAGTCGGGGGGATACGCAGTATTTT. This codes for CASSLVSRGDTQYF.

This sequence joins TRBV15 and TRBJ2-7; 8 nucleotides agree with TRBD1. The CDR3 runs to 14 residues. Unmatched junction bases numbered 7, after V lost 2 bases and J lost 7 bases. CDR1 and CDR2 (germline): LNHNV, YYDKDF (reference sequence). CDR3 coding DNA: TGTGCCACCAGCAGAATCCAGGGGGCAGGGGAGCAGTACTTC. It is translated as CATSRIQGAGEQYF. The full variable domain, with the rest looked up from reference TRBV15 and TRBJ2-7, is DAMVIQNPRYQVTQFGKPVTLSCSQTLNHNVMYWYQQKSSQAPKLLFHYYDKDFNNEADTPDNFQSRRPNTSFCFLDIRSPGLGDTAMYLCATSRIQGAGEQYFGPGTRLTVT.

This sequence joins TRBV5-5 and TRBJ1-5, with unresolved D. CDR1 is SGHKS, CDR2 YYEKEE, per germline (reference sequence). There are 14 residues in the CDR3. The V end lost 0 bases, the J end lost 7 bases, and 11 bases lay between the germline ends. DNA for the CDR3: TGTGCCAGCAGCTTGGGGGAGGGATCACAGCCCCAGCATTTT. The encoded protein is CASSLGEGSQPQHF. Using reference TRBV5-5 and TRBJ1-5 for the parts outside the CDR3, the full variable domain is DAGVTQSPTHLIKTRGQQVTLRCSPISGHKSVSWYQQVLGQGPQFIFQYYEKEERGRGNFPDRFSARQFPNYSSELNVNALLLGDSALYLCASSLGEGSQPQHFGDGTRLSIL.

The rearrangement links TRBV9 to TRBJ2-1, with TRBD2 matching over 11 bases. The CDR3 is made up of 16 amino acids. V shed 2 bases, J shed 2 bases, and the junction held 3 bases outside the gene matches. Per the germline V gene, CDR1 is SGDLS and CDR2 is YYNGEE. The CDR3 is CASSVTSGVPYNEQFF. CDR3 in DNA: TGTGCCAGCAGCGTGACTAGCGGGGTCCCCTACAATGAGCAGTTCTTC. The variable domain in full, completed from reference TRBV9 and TRBJ2-1, reads DSGVTQTPKHLITATGQRVTLRCSPRSGDLSVYWYQQSLDQGLQFLIQYYNGEERAKGNILERFSAQQFPDLHSELNLSSLELGDSALYFCASSVTSGVPYNEQFFGPGTRLTVL.